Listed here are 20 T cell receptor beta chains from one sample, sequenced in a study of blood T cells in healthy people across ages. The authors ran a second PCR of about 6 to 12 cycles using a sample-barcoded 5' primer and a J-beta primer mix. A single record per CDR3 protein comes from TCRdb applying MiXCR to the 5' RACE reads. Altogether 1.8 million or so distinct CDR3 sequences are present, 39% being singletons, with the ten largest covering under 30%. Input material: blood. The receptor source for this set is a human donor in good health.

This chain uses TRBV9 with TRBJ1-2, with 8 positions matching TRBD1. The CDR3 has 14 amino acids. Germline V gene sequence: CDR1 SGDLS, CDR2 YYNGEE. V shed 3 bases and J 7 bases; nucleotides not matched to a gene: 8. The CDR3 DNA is TGTGCCAGCAGCGCCCAAGCAGGGGGCGGTGGCTACACCTTC. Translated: CASSAQAGGGGYTF.

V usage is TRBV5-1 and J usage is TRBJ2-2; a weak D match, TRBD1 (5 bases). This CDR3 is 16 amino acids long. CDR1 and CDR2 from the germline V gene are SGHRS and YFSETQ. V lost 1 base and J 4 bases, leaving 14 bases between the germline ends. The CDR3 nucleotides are TGCGCCAGCAGCTTGTTTAACTCCAGGGCCACCGGGGAGCTGTTTTTT. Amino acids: CASSLFNSRATGELFF.

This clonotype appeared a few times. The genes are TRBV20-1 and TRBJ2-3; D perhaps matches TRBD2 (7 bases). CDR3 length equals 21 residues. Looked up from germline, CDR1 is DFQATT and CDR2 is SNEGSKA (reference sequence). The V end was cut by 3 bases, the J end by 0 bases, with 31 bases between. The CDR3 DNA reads TGCAGTGCTAGCGGTTGGGGGGCTAGCGGAGAATCCACGGCTAGCACAGATACGCAGTATTTT. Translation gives CSASGWGASGESTASTDTQYF.

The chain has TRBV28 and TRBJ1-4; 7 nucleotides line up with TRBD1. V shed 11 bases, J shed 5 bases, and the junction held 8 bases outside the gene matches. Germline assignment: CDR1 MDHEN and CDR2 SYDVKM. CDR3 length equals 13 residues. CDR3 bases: TGTGCCGGTGCGGGACAGAAGAATGAAAAACTGTTTTTT. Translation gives CAGAGQKNEKLFF.

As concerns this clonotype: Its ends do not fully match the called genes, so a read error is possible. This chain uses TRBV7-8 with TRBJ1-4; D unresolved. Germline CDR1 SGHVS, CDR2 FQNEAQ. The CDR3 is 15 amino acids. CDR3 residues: CVSSDPVTTNEKLFF. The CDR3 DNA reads TGTGTCAGCAGCGACCCAGTTACAACTAATGAAAAACTGTTTTTT.

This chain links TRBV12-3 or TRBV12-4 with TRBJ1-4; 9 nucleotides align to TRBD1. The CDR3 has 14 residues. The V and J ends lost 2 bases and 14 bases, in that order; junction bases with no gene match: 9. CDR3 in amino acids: CASSLNGGGTGLFF. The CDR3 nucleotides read TGTGCCAGCAGTTTAAACGGTGGAGGGACAGGGCTGTTTTTT.

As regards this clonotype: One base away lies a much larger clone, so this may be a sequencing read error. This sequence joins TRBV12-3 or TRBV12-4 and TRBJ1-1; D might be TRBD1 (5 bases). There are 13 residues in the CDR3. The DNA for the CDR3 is TGTGCCAACAGTCGACAGCAGAACACTGAAGCTTTCTTT. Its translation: CANSRQQNTEAFF.

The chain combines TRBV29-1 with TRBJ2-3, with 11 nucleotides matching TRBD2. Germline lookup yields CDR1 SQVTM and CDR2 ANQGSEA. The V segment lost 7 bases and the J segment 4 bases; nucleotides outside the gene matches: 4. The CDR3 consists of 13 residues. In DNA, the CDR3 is TGCAGCGGCGATAGCGGGGGGGCAGATACGCAGTATTTT. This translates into CSGDSGGADTQYF.

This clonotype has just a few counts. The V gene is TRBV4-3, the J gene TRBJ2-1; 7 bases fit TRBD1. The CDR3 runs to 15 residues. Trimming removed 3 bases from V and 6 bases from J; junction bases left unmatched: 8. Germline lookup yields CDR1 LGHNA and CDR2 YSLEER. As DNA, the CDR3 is TGCGCCAGCAGCCATCGCCCGCCAGGGGGCAATGAGCAGTTCTTC. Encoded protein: CASSHRPPGGNEQFF.

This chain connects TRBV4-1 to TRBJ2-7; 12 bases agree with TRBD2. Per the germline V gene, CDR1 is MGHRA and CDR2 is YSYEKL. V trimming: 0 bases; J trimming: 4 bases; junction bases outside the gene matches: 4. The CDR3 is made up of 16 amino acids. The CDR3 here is CASSQDATSGGYEQYF. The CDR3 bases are TGCGCCAGCAGCCAAGACGCAACTAGCGGGGGGTACGAGCAGTACTTC.

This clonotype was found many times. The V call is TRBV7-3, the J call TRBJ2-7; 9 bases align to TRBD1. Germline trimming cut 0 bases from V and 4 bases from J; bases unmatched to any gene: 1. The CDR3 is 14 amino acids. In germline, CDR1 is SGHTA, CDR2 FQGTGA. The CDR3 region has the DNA TGTGCCAGCAGCTTAACGGGACAGGGTTACGAGCAGTACTTC. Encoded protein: CASSLTGQGYEQYF.

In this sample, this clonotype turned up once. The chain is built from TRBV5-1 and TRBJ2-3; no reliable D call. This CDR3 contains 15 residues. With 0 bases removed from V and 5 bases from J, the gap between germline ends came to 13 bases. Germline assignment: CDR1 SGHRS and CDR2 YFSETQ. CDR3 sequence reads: CASSLARPSEDTQYF. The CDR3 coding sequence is TGCGCCAGCAGCTTGGCCAGGCCCAGCGAAGATACGCAGTATTTT. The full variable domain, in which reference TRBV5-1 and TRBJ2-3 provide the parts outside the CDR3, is KAGVTQTPRYLIKTRGQQVTLSCSPISGHRSVSWYQQTPGQGLQFLFEYFSETQRNKGNFPGRFSGRQFSNSRSEMNVSTLELGDSALYLCASSLARPSEDTQYFGPGTRLTVL.

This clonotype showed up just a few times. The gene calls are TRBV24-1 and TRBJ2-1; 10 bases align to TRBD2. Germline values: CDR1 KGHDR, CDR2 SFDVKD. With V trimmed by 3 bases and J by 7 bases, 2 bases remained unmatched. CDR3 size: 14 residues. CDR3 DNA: TGTGCCACCAGTGATCTAGCGGGGGAGAATGAGCAGTTCTTC. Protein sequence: CATSDLAGENEQFF.

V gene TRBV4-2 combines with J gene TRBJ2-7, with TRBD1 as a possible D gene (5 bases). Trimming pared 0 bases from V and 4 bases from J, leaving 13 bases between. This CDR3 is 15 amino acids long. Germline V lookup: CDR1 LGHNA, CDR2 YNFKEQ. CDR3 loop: CASSQDLQGRYEQYF. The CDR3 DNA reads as TGTGCCAGCAGCCAAGATCTCCAGGGTAGGTACGAGCAGTACTTC.

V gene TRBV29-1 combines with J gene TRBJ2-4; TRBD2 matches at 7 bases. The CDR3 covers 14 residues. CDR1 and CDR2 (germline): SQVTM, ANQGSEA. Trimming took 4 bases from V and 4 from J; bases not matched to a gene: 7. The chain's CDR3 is CSVVGGGEKNIQYF. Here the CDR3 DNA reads TGCAGCGTTGTGGGCGGGGGAGAGAAAAACATTCAGTACTTC.

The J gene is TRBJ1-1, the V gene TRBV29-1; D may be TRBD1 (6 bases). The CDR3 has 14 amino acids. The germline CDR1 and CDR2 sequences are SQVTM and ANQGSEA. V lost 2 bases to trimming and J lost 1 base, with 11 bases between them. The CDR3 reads CSVERAGENTEAFF. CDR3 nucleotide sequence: TGCAGCGTTGAACGGGCAGGGGAGAACACTGAAGCTTTCTTT.

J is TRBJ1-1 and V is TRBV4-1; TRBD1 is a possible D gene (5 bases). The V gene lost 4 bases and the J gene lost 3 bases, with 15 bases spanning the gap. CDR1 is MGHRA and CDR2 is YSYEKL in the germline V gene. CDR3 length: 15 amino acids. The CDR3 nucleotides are TGCGCCAGCAGCCCCTCCCAGGGCGGGGACACTGAAGCTTTCTTT. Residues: CASSPSQGGDTEAFF.

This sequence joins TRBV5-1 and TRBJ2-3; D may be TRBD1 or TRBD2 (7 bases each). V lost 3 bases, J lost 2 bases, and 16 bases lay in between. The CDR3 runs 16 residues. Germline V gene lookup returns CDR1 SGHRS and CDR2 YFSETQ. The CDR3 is CASSSQSGTVTDTQYF. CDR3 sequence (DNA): TGCGCCAGCAGCTCTCAAAGCGGGACAGTCACAGATACGCAGTATTTT.

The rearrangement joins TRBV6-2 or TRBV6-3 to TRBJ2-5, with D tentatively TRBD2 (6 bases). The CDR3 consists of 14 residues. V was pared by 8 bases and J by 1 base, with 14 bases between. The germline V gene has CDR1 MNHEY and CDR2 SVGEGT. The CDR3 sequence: CASGSSGLQETQYF. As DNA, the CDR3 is TGTGCCAGCGGATCAAGCGGGCTCCAAGAGACCCAGTACTTC.

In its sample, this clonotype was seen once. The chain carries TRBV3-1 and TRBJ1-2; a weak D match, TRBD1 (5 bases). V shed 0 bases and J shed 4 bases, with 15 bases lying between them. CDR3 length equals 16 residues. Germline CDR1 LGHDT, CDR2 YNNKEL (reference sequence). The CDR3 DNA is TGTGCCAGCAGCCAAGACAACGACCAGGGACCCTATGGCTACACCTTC. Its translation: CASSQDNDQGPYGYTF.